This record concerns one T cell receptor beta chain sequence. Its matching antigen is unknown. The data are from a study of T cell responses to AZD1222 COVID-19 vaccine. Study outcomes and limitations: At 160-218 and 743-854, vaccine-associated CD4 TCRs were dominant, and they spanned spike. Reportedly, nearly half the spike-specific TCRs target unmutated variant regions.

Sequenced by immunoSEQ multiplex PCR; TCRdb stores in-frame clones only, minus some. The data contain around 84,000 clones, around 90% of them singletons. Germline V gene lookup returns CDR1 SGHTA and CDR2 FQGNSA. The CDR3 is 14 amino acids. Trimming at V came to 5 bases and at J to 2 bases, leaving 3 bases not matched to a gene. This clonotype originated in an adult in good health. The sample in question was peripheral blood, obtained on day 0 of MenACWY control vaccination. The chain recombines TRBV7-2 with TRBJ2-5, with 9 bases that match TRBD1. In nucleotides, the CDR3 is TGTGCCAGCAGCACCGGGACAGGGCAAGAGACCCAGTACTTC. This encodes CASSTGTGQETQYF.